This T cell receptor beta chain was sequenced during a study of Ad26.COV2.S vaccination and SARS-CoV-2 variants. Background on the study: The authors gave Ad26.COV2.S intramuscularly, either once or twice 56 days apart.

This clone has only one observation. As for treatment: 15 to 20 received Ad26.COV2.S at low or high dose, single or two shots; five or six received placebo; per-sample allocation not given. Day 63 following the first vaccine or placebo injection was when the samples were taken. The CDR3 has 16 residues. The trim removed 0 bases at V and 5 bases at J, leaving 6 bases unmatched. CDR1 and CDR2 from the germline V gene are SEHNR and FQNEAQ (reference sequence). The repertoire was sequenced with immunoSEQ multiplex PCR; TCRdb's copy has only in-frame clones and lacks some. The sample yields 200,000 to 300,000 clones, roughly 89% seen once.

The chain links TRBV7-9 to TRBJ1-4, with 7 bases that match TRBD1. Specimen: peripheral blood, collected in a trial of Ad26.COV2.S vaccine versus placebo. This receptor was obtained from a person aged 18 to 65 who received the Ad26.COV2.S COVID-19 vaccine or a placebo. The CDR3 reads CASSLAGTARNEKLFF. The CDR3 DNA sequence: TGTGCCAGCAGCTTAGCAGGGACAGCTAGGAATGAAAAACTGTTTTTT. Based on the CDR3 plus reference TRBV7-9 and TRBJ1-4, the full variable domain is DTGVSQNPRHKITKRGQNVTFRCDPISEHNRLYWYRQTLGQGPEFLTYFQNEAQLEKSRLLSDRFSAERPKGSFSTLEIQRTEQGDSAMYLCASSLAGTARNEKLFFGSGTQLSVL.